Below, 21 T cell receptor beta chains from the same sample are listed, as sequenced in a study of CD8 T cells in Susac syndrome (dated by TCRdb to between 2018 and 2020). Library generation was performed with the immunoSEQ multiplex PCR assay. RNA was extracted using the RNeasy kit, and 0.5 to 1 microgram was reverse transcribed with random hexamers. TCRdb reprocessed the public reads (quality trimming at Q25 with fastp, clone calling with MiXCR) and kept in-frame beta chains. Here each entry gathers all rows of one CDR3 protein and keeps the most common genes and DNA. For this sample the table gives about 440,000 distinct CDR3 sequences, of which around 83% were detected only once. The ten largest account for under 0.15% of the sample. The sequencing input was CD8+ T cells from PBMCs. The origin of the receptors is a human donor with multiple sclerosis.

CDR3 region: CATSRDFRDRGHTEAFF. Here the CDR3 DNA reads TGTGCCACCAGCAGAGATTTCCGGGACAGGGGGCACACTGAAGCTTTCTTT. The V and J genes are TRBV15 and TRBJ1-1; 12 bases are a match to TRBD1. CDR3 length: 17 amino acids. CDR1 and CDR2 from the germline V gene are LNHNV and YYDKDF (reference sequence). V shed 0 bases and J 3 bases; nucleotides not matched to a gene: 5.

This chain connects TRBV5-1 to TRBJ2-7; D remains ambiguous. V was pared by 0 bases and J by 5 bases, with 15 bases between. The CDR3 has 15 residues. CDR1 is SGHRS, CDR2 YFSETQ, per germline. The CDR3 nucleotides read TGCGCCAGCAGCTTGGCCTACCGTATAATCGACGAGCAGTACTTC. Translation: CASSLAYRIIDEQYF.

The rearrangement uses TRBV27 and TRBJ1-4; D gene uncertain. CDR1 is MNHEY and CDR2 is SMNVEV in the germline V gene (reference sequence). CDR3 size: 12 residues. V lost 6 bases and J lost 0, with 2 bases in between. CDR3: CASRSTNEKLFF. CDR3 in DNA: TGTGCCAGCAGGTCAACTAATGAAAAACTGTTTTTT.

This chain links TRBV3-1 with TRBJ1-2; D remains ambiguous. V lost 1 base to trimming and J lost 0 bases, with 6 bases between them. CDR3 length: 14 residues. Germline V gene data show CDR1 as LGHDT and CDR2 as YNNKEL (reference sequence). CDR3 nucleotides: TGTGCCAGCAGCCAAGCTCAAGCTAACTATGGCTACACCTTC. This sequence encodes CASSQAQANYGYTF.

This chain uses TRBV5-1 with TRBJ2-7; no firm D call. V lost 4 bases and J lost 3, with 17 bases in between. This CDR3 has 15 residues. Germline loops: CDR1 SGHRS, CDR2 YFSETQ. CDR3 bases: TGCGCCAGCAGCCAGACCGCGGACGGGTACTACGAGCAGTACTTC. This sequence encodes CASSQTADGYYEQYF.

The chain uses TRBV7-9 and TRBJ1-1, with a tentative D call TRBD1 (6 bases). The CDR3 runs to 14 residues. Trimming took off 1 base at V and 8 bases at J, with 14 bases between the two ends. Germline-derived CDR1 and CDR2 are SEHNR and FQNEAQ (reference sequence). CDR3 loop: CASSLEQGVPEAFF. Here the CDR3 DNA reads TGTGCCAGCAGCTTAGAACAGGGTGTTCCCGAAGCTTTCTTT.

This chain connects TRBV27 to TRBJ2-7; D is possibly TRBD2 (6 bases). The V and J ends lost 6 bases and 5 bases respectively, with 17 bases between them. The CDR3 extends over 14 amino acids. Germline V gene lookup returns CDR1 MNHEY and CDR2 SMNVEV (reference sequence). The CDR3 DNA reads as TGTGCCAGCAGAAGGGACGGGAGCGTCAACGAGCAGTACTTC. It specifies CASRRDGSVNEQYF.

This CDR3 reads CASSQVVTGELFF. CDR3 DNA sequence: TGCGCCAGCAGCCAAGTAGTCACCGGGGAGCTGTTTTTT. The V gene is TRBV4-1, the J gene TRBJ2-2; D gene uncertain. V was trimmed by 1 base and J by 4 bases, leaving 4 bases between them. CDR3 length: 13 residues. Germline V gives CDR1 MGHRA, CDR2 YSYEKL.

The chain has TRBV4-1 and TRBJ2-5; 9 bases line up with TRBD1. V trimming: 4 bases; J trimming: 5 bases; junction bases outside the gene matches: 11. This CDR3 is built from 16 residues. Germline lookup yields CDR1 MGHRA and CDR2 YSYEKL. The CDR3: CASSPTGGGFGETQYF. CDR3 coding DNA: TGCGCCAGCAGCCCGACAGGGGGTGGGTTTGGGGAGACCCAGTACTTC.

The chain links TRBV7-6 to TRBJ2-7; tentatively, D is TRBD2 (5 bases). The CDR3 loop spans 13 amino acids. Germline CDR1 is SGHVS and CDR2 is FNYEAQ. With 4 bases removed from V and 3 bases from J, the gap between germline ends came to 10 bases. The CDR3 DNA reads TGTGCCAGCAGCTGGGAGACCGGCTACGAGCAGTACTTC. This gives the protein CASSWETGYEQYF.

V and J are TRBV5-1 and TRBJ2-2, with a possible D match to TRBD1 (6 bases). Trimming stripped 5 bases from V and 7 bases from J, with 9 bases between. This CDR3 has 12 residues. In germline, CDR1 is SGHRS, CDR2 YFSETQ. CDR3 bases: TGCGCCAGCAGACAGGGATACGGGGAGCTGTTTTTT. It translates to CASRQGYGELFF.

The rearrangement joins TRBV15 to TRBJ1-5, with a tentative D call TRBD1 (5 bases). Trimming removed 4 bases at V and 2 bases at J, with 12 bases between. Per germline, CDR1 LNHNV and CDR2 YYDKDF (reference sequence). The CDR3 runs to 15 residues. Here the CDR3 reads CATSTRGSGNQPQHF. Here the CDR3 DNA reads TGTGCCACCAGCACTAGGGGTTCAGGCAATCAGCCCCAGCATTTT. The full variable domain, with the rest looked up from reference TRBV15 and TRBJ1-5, is DAMVIQNPRYQVTQFGKPVTLSCSQTLNHNVMYWYQQKSSQAPKLLFHYYDKDFNNEADTPDNFQSRRPNTSFCFLDIRSPGLGDTAMYLCATSTRGSGNQPQHFGDGTRLSIL.

The chain employs TRBV6-4 and TRBJ2-3; tentative D call: TRBD2 (5 bases). The CDR3 extends over 15 amino acids. With 6 bases removed from V and 4 bases from J, the gap between germline ends came to 17 bases. The V gene's germline CDR1 is MRHNA and CDR2 SNTAGT. The CDR3 protein is CASSDKAGSADTQYF. The CDR3 coding sequence is TGTGCCAGCAGCGACAAGGCGGGTTCGGCAGATACGCAGTATTTT.

This clonotype came up once. The V and J genes are TRBV27 and TRBJ2-3, with TRBD2 matching 7 bases. This CDR3 comprises 14 residues. Germline-derived CDR1 and CDR2 are MNHEY and SMNVEV (reference sequence). The J segment lost 2 bases and the V segment lost 5 bases, leaving 4 bases of the junction unmatched. The CDR3 here is CASSGGDITDTQYF. The CDR3 DNA follows: TGTGCCAGCAGTGGGGGGGATATCACAGATACGCAGTATTTT.

The DNA for the CDR3 is TGTGCCAGCAGTGCTGAACTAGACCCCAGAGAGACCCAGTACTTC. The encoded protein is CASSAELDPRETQYF. This chain joins TRBV7-9 and TRBJ2-5; possibly TRBD2 for D (5 bases). The CDR3 is 15 residues long. Germline V gives CDR1 SEHNR, CDR2 FQNEAQ (reference sequence). V was trimmed by 6 bases and J by 4 bases, leaving 18 bases between them. The complete variable domain, with remaining parts taken from reference TRBV7-9 and TRBJ2-5, reads DTGVSQNPRHKITKRGQNVTFRCDPISEHNRLYWYRQTLGQGPEFLTYFQNEAQLEKSRLLSDRFSAERPKGSFSTLEIQRTEQGDSAMYLCASSAELDPRETQYFGPGTRLLVL.

This chain joins TRBV27 and TRBJ2-3; a possible D gene is TRBD2 (6 bases). This CDR3 region has 16 residues. CDR1 is MNHEY and CDR2 is SMNVEV in the germline V gene (reference sequence). V shed 5 bases and J shed 4 bases, with 19 bases lying between them. CDR3 sequence: CASSTYWGDFADTQYF. The CDR3 DNA reads TGTGCCAGCAGTACTTATTGGGGGGATTTCGCAGATACGCAGTATTTT.

The chain carries TRBV6-5 and TRBJ2-5, with a possible D match to TRBD2 (5 bases). Germline CDR1 is MNHEY and CDR2 is SVGAGI. The CDR3 is 13 amino acids. V was pared by 1 base and J by 5 bases, with 8 bases between. The CDR3 DNA follows: TGTGCCAGCAGTTACTTCGGGGTCGAGACCCAGTACTTC. As protein: CASSYFGVETQYF.

This chain connects TRBV3-1 to TRBJ2-5; maybe TRBD2 (6 bases). CDR3 size: 16 residues. Trimming shortened V by 4 bases and J by 3 bases, and 18 bases separated the two germline ends. Per germline, CDR1 LGHDT and CDR2 YNNKEL (reference sequence). The CDR3 DNA reads TGTGCCAGCAGCCCCCCTTGGGAGGAGGGAGAAGAGACCCAGTACTTC. This encodes CASSPPWEEGEETQYF.

The chain joins TRBV27 to TRBJ2-3, with D perhaps assigned TRBD1 or TRBD2 (6 bases each). V was pared by 9 bases and J by 5 bases, with 15 bases between. Germline V gene sequence: CDR1 MNHEY, CDR2 SMNVEV (reference sequence). This CDR3 spans 13 amino acids. This CDR3 is CASLGGRGDTQYF. The DNA of the CDR3 is TGTGCCAGTTTAGGGGGGCGCGGAGATACGCAGTATTTT.

The chain recombines TRBV12-3 or TRBV12-4 with TRBJ2-3, with 9 positions matching TRBD2. This CDR3 has 15 amino acids. V shed 3 bases and J 0 bases; nucleotides not matched to a gene: 1. CDR3 in DNA: TGTGCCAGCAGTTTTAGCGGGGGTAGCACAGATACGCAGTATTTT. Its translation is CASSFSGGSTDTQYF.

The chain couples TRBV20-1 to TRBJ2-7; 7 nucleotides align to TRBD1. Trimming removed 3 bases from V and 5 bases from J; junction bases left unmatched: 7. Germline CDR1 DFQATT, CDR2 SNEGSKA (reference sequence). The CDR3 has 13 residues. The CDR3 sequence is CSARTPQGNEQYF. The CDR3 region has the DNA TGCAGTGCTAGGACCCCACAGGGGAACGAGCAGTACTTC.